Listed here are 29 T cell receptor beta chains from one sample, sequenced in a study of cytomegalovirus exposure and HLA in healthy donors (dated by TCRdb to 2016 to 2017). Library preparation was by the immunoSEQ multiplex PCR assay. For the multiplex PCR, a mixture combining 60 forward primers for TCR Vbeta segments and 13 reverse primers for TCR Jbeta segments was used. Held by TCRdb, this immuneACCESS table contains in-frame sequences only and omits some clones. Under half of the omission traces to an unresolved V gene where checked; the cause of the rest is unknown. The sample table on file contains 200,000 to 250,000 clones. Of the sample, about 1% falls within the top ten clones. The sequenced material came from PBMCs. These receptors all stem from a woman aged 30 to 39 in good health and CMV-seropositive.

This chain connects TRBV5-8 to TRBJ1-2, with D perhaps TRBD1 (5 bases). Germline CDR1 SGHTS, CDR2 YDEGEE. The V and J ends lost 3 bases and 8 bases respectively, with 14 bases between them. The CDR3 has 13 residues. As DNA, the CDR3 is TGTGCCAGCAGCTACGTCAGGACAATGGGCTACACCTTC. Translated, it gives CASSYVRTMGYTF.

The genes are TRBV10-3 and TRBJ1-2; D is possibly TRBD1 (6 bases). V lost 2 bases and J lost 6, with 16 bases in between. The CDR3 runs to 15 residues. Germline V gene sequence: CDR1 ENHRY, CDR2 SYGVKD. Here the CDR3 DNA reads TGTGCCATCAGTGAGAGGGCTGGGACAAGGAATGGCTACACCTTC. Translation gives CAISERAGTRNGYTF.

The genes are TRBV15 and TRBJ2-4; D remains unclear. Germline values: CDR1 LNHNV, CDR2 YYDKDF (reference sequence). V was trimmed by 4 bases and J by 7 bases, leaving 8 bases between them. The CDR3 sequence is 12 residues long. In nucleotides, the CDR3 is TGTGCCACCAGCACCGTCCTGAACATTCAGTACTTC. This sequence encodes CATSTVLNIQYF.

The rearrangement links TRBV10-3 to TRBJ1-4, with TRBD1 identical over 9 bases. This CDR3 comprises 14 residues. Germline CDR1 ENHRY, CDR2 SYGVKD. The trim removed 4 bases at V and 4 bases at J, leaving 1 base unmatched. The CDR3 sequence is CAISAGQGNEKLFF. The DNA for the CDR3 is TGTGCCATCAGTGCGGGACAGGGTAATGAAAAACTGTTTTTT.

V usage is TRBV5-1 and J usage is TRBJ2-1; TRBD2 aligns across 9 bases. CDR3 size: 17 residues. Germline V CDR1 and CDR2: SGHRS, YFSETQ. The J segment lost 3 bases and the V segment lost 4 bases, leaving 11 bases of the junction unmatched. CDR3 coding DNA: TGCGCCAGCAGCCCTGGACTAGCGACCTCTTTCTACAATGAGCAGTTCTTC. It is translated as CASSPGLATSFYNEQFF. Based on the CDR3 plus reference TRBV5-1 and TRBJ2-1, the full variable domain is KAGVTQTPRYLIKTRGQQVTLSCSPISGHRSVSWYQQTPGQGLQFLFEYFSETQRNKGNFPGRFSGRQFSNSRSEMNVSTLELGDSALYLCASSPGLATSFYNEQFFGPGTRLTVL.

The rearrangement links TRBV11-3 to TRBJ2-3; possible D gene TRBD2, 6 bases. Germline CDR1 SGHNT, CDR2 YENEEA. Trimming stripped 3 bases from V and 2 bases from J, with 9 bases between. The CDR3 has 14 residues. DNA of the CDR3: TGTGCCAGCAGCTTGGGCGGGGACACAGATACGCAGTATTTT. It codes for CASSLGGDTDTQYF.

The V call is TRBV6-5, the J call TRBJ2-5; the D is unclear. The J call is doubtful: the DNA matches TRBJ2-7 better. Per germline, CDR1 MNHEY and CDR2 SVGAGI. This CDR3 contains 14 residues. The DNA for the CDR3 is TGTGCCAGCAGTCCCTCTGGCCCACAGTACGAGCAGTACTTC. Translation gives CASSPSGPQYEQYF.

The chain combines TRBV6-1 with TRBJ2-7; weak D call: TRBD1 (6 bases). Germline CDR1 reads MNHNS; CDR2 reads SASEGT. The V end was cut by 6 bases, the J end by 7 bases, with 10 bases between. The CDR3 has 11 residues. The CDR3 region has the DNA TGTGCCAGCAGGGCAGGGGATGAGCAGTACTTC. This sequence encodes CASRAGDEQYF.

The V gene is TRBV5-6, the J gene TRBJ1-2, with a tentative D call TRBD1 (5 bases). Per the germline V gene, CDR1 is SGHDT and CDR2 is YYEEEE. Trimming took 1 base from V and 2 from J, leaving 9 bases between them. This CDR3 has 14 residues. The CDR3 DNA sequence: TGTGCCAGCAGCTTGTGGGGGGACAACTATGGCTACACCTTC. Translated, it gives CASSLWGDNYGYTF.

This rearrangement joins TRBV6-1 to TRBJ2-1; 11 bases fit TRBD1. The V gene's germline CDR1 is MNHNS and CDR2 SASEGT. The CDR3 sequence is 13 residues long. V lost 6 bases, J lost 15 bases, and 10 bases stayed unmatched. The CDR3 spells CASSPRDRGFLFF. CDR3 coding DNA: TGTGCCAGCAGCCCCCGGGACAGGGGGTTTCTGTTCTTC.

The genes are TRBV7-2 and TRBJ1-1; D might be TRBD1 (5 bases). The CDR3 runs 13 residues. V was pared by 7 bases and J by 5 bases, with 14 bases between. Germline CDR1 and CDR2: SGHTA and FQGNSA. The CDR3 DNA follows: TGTGCCAGCACCCAGGGTGCTTGGACTGAAGCTTTCTTT. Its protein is CASTQGAWTEAFF.

CDR3 coding DNA: TGTGCCAGCAGCTTAGTGGCAGGGATCGGGGAGCTGTTTTTT. Amino acid sequence: CASSLVAGIGELFF. The rearrangement uses TRBV7-9 and TRBJ2-2; D is perhaps TRBD1 (5 bases). Trimming took 1 base from V and 7 from J, leaving 10 bases between them. The CDR3 runs 14 residues. Germline V gene data show CDR1 as SEHNR and CDR2 as FQNEAQ (reference sequence).

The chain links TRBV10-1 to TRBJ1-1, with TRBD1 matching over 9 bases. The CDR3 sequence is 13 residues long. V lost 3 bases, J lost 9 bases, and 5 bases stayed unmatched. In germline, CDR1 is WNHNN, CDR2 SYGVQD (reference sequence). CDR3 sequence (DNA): TGCGCCAGCAGTGATGCGGGACAGGGTCAAGCTTTCTTT. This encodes CASSDAGQGQAFF.

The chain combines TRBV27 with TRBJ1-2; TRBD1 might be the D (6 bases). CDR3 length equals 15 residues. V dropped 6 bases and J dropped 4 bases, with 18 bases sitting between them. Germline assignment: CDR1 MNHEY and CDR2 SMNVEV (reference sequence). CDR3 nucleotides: TGTGCCAGCAGCCAACAACAGGGTATGGGCTATGGCTACACCTTC. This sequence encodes CASSQQQGMGYGYTF.

The CDR3 sequence: CASSLVSAGNTEAFF. DNA of the CDR3: TGCGCCAGCAGCTTGGTTTCGGCGGGGAACACTGAAGCTTTCTTT. The rearrangement links TRBV5-1 to TRBJ1-1; D is unresolved. Trimming left V 0 bases short and J 1 base short, with 10 bases between. The CDR3 runs to 15 residues. Germline CDR1 reads SGHRS; CDR2 reads YFSETQ.

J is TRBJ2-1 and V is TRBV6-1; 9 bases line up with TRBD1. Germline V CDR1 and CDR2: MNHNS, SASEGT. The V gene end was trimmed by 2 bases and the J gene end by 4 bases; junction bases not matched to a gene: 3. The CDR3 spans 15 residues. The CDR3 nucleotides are TGTGCCAGCAGTGAATTGACAGGGGGTTACAATGAGCAGTTCTTC. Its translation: CASSELTGGYNEQFF.

CDR3 amino acids: CASSPRGGLITEAFF. As DNA, the CDR3 is TGTGCCAGCAGCCCGAGAGGCGGGTTAATCACTGAAGCTTTCTTT. V and J are TRBV7-6 and TRBJ1-1; no definite D call. This CDR3 region has 15 residues. The germline V and J ends were trimmed by 5 bases and 4 bases, with 17 bases remaining between them. The germline V gene encodes CDR1 SGHVS and CDR2 FNYEAQ. The variable domain in full, with the rest retrieved from reference TRBV7-6 and TRBJ1-1, is GAGVSQSPRYKVTKRGQDVALRCDPISGHVSLYWYRQALGQGPEFLTYFNYEAQQDKSGLPNDRFSAERPEGSISTLTIQRTEQRDSAMYRCASSPRGGLITEAFFGQGTRLTVV.

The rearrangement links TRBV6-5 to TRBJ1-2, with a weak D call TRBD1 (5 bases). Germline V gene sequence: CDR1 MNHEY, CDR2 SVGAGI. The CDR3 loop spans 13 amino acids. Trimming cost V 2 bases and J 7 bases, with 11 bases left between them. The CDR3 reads CASSYGGAPGYTF. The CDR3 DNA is TGTGCCAGCAGTTACGGAGGGGCGCCTGGCTACACCTTC.

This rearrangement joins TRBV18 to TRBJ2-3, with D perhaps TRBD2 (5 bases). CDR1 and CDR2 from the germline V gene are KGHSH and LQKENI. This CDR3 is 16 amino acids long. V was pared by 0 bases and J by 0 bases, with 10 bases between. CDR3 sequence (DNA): TGTGCCAGCTCACCACCGTCGCGGGCTAGCACAGATACGCAGTATTTT. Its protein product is CASSPPSRASTDTQYF.

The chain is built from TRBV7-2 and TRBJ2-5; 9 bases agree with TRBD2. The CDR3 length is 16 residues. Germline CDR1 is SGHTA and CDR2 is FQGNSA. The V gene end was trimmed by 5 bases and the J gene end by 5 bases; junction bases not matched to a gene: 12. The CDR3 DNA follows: TGTGCCAGCAGCCCCGGGGTAGCGGGAGAAGCGGAGACCCAGTACTTC. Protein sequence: CASSPGVAGEAETQYF. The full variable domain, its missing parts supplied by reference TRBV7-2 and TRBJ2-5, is GAGVSQSPSNKVTEKGKDVELRCDPISGHTALYWYRQSLGQGLEFLIYFQGNSAPDKSGLPSDRFSAERTGGSVSTLTIQRTQQEDSAVYLCASSPGVAGEAETQYFGPGTRLLVL.

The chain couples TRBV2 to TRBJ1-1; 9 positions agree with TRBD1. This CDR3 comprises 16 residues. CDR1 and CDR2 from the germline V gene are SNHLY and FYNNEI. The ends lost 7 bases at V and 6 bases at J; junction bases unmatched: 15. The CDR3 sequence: CASTFRAGTGISEAFF. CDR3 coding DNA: TGTGCCAGCACCTTCCGGGCGGGGACAGGGATATCTGAAGCTTTCTTT.

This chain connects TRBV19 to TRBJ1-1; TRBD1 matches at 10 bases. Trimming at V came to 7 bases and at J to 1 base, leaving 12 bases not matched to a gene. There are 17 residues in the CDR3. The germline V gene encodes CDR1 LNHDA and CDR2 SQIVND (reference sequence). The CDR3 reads CASTLTLRTGGNTEAFF. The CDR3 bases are TGTGCCAGTACGCTCACTCTCCGGACAGGGGGGAACACTGAAGCTTTCTTT. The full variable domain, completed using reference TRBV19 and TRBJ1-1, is DGGITQSPKYLFRKEGQNVTLSCEQNLNHDAMYWYRQDPGQGLRLIYYSQIVNDFQKGDIAEGYSVSREKKESFPLTVTSAQKNPTAFYLCASTLTLRTGGNTEAFFGQGTRLTVV.

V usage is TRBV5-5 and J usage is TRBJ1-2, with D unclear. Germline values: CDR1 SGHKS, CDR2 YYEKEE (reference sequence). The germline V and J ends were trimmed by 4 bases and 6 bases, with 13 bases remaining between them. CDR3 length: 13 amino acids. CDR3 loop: CASSQTEGDGYTF. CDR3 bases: TGTGCCAGCAGCCAAACGGAGGGAGATGGCTACACCTTC.

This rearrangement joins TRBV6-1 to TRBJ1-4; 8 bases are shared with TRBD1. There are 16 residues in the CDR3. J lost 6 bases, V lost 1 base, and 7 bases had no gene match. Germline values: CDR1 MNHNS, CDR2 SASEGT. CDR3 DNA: TGTGCCAGCAGTGAAGTTCCGACAGGGGAGGATGAAAAACTGTTTTTT. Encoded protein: CASSEVPTGEDEKLFF.

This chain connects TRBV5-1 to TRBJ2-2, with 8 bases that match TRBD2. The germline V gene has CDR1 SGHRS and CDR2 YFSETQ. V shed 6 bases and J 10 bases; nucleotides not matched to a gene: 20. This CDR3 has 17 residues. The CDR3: CASKVKGPGLVVEELFF. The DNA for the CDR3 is TGCGCCAGCAAGGTTAAGGGGCCGGGACTAGTAGTGGAGGAGCTGTTTTTT.

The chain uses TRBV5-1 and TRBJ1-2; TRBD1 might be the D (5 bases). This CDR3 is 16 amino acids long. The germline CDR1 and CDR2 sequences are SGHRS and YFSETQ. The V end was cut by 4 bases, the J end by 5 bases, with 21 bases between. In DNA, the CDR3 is TGCGCCAGCAGCGTAACAGAGGGAGGGACCCTATATGGCTACACCTTC. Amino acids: CASSVTEGGTLYGYTF.

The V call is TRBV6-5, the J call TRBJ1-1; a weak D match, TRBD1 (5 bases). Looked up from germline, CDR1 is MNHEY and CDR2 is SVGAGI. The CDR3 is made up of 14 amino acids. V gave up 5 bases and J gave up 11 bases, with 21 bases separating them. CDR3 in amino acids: CASSLDWGGRRAFF. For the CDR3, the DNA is TGTGCCAGCAGTCTTGATTGGGGGGGGAGACGGGCTTTCTTT.

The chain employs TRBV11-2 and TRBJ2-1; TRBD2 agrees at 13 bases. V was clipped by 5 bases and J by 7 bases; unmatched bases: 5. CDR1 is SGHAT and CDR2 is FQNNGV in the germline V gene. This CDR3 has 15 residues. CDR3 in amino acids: CASSILAGGHNEQFF. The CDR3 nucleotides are TGTGCCAGCAGCATACTAGCGGGGGGGCATAATGAGCAGTTCTTC.

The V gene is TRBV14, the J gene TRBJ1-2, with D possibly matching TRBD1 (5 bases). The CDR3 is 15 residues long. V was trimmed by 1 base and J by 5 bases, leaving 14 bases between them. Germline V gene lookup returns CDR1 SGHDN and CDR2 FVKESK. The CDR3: CASSQGGARGYGYTF. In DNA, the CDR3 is TGTGCCAGCAGCCAAGGTGGGGCACGGGGGTATGGCTACACCTTC.